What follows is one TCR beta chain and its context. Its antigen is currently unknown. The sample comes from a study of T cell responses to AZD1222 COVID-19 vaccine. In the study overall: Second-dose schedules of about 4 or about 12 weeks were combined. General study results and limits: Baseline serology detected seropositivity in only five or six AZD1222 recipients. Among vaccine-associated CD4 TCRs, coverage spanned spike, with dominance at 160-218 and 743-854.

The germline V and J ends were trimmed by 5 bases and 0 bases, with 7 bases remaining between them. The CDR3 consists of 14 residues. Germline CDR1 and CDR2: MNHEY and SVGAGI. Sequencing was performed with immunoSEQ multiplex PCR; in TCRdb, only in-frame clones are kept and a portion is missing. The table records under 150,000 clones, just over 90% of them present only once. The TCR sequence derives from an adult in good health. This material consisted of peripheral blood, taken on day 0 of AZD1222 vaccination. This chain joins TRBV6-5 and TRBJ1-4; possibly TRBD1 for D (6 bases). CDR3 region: CASSRTATNEKLFF. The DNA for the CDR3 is TGTGCCAGCAGTCGGACAGCAACTAATGAAAAACTGTTTTTT.